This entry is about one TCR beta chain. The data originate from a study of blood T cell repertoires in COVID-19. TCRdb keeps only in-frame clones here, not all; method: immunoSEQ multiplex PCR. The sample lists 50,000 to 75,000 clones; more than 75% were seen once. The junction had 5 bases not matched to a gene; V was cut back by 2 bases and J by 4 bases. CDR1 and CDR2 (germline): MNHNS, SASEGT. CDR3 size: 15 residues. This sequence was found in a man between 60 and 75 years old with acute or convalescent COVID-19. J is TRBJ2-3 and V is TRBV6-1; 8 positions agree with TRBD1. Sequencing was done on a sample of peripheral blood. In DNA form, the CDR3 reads TGTGCCAGCAGTGAACTGGGACAGGCGGCAGATACGCAGTATTTT. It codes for CASSELGQAADTQYF.